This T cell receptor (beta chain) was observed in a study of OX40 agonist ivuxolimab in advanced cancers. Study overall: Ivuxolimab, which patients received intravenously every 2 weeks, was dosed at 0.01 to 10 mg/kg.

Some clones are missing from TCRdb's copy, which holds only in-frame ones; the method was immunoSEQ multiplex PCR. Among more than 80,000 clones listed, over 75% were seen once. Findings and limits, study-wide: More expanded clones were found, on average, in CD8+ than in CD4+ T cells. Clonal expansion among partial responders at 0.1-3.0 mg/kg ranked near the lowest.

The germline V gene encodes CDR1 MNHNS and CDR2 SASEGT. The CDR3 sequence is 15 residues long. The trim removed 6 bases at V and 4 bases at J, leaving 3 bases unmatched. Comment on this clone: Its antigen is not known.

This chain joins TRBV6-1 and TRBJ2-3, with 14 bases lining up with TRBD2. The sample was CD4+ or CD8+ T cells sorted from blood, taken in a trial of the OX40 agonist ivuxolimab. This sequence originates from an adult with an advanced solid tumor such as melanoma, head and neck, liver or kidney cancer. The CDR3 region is CASSRLAGGPDTQYF. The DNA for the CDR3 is TGTGCCAGCAGCCGACTAGCGGGAGGGCCAGATACGCAGTATTTT.